These 4 T cell receptor beta chains were all obtained from the same sample, sequenced in a study of identical twins. TCRdb recomputed calls from the 5' RACE reads with MiXCR, one row per CDR3 protein. This sample yields a few hundred thousand distinct CDR3 sequences, of which under 20% are seen a single time; roughly 12% belongs to the top ten. The material sequenced was naive T cells sorted from blood. All receptors derive from a man aged 50 to 60 in good health.

This clonotype was picked up a small number of times. The chain links TRBV5-1 to TRBJ2-1; 12 bases align to TRBD2. Germline CDR1 and CDR2: SGHRS and YFSETQ. The V gene end was trimmed by 4 bases and the J gene end by 7 bases; junction bases not matched to a gene: 12. CDR3 length: 17 amino acids. CDR3 sequence reads: CASSLRLAGASWNEQFF. The CDR3 nucleotides read TGCGCCAGCAGCCTCAGACTAGCGGGGGCCTCGTGGAATGAGCAGTTCTTC. Filled out from reference TRBV5-1 and TRBJ2-1, the complete variable domain reads KAGVTQTPRYLIKTRGQQVTLSCSPISGHRSVSWYQQTPGQGLQFLFEYFSETQRNKGNFPGRFSGRQFSNSRSEMNVSTLELGDSALYLCASSLRLAGASWNEQFFGPGTRLTVL.

The table lists this clonotype with many counts. This chain connects TRBV25-1 to TRBJ2-7; a possible D gene is TRBD1 (7 bases). The CDR3 extends over 14 amino acids. CDR1 is MGHDK and CDR2 is SYGVNS in the germline V gene. The V end was cut by 5 bases, the J end by 5 bases, with 16 bases between. In nucleotides, the CDR3 is TGTGCCAGCAGTACTCAGGGGGGAATCGACGAGCAGTACTTC. Residues: CASSTQGGIDEQYF.

The chain has TRBV28 and TRBJ1-2; perhaps TRBD1 as D (6 bases). V was clipped by 5 bases and J by 4 bases, with 23 bases between them. Germline lookup yields CDR1 MDHEN and CDR2 SYDVKM. This CDR3 region has 17 residues. Written as DNA, the CDR3 is TGTGCCAGCAGTGCACAACCGCTCTTGGGGGCCTCCTATGGCTACACCTTC. Protein product: CASSAQPLLGASYGYTF.

This chain joins TRBV6-2 or TRBV6-3 and TRBJ1-1, with 9 bases matching TRBD1. After removal of 7 bases from V and 1 base from J, the junction contained 7 bases not matched to a gene. Per the germline V gene, CDR1 is MNHEY and CDR2 is SVGEGT. There are 15 residues in the CDR3. The CDR3 region is CASNRPGQGNTEAFF. The DNA for the CDR3 is TGTGCCAGCAATAGGCCGGGACAGGGGAACACTGAAGCTTTCTTT.